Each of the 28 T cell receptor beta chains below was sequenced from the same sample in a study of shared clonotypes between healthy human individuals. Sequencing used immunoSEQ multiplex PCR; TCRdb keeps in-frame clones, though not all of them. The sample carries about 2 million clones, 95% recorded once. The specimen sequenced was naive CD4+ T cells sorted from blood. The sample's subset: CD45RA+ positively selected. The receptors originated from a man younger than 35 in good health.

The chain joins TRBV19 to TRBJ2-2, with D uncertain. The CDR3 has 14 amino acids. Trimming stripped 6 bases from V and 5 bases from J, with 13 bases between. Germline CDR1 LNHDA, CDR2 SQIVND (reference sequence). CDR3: CASRALSTTGELFF. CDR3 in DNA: TGTGCCAGTAGAGCCCTAAGTACGACCGGGGAGCTGTTTTTT. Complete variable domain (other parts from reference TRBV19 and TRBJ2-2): DGGITQSPKYLFRKEGQNVTLSCEQNLNHDAMYWYRQDPGQGLRLIYYSQIVNDFQKGDIAEGYSVSREKKESFPLTVTSAQKNPTAFYLCASRALSTTGELFFGEGSRLTVL.

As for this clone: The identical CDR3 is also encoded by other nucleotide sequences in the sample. CDR3 loop: CASSLSGTDTQYF. The CDR3 coding sequence is TGTGCCAGCAGTCTGAGCGGCACAGATACGCAGTATTTT. The genes are TRBV5-8 and TRBJ2-3; no definite D call. V was trimmed by 5 bases and J by 1 base, leaving 8 bases between them. In germline, CDR1 is SGHTS, CDR2 YDEGEE. CDR3 length equals 13 residues.

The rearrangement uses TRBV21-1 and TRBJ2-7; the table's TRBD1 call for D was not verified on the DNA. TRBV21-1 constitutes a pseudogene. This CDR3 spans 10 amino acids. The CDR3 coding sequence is TGTGCCAGCAGCAACTACAGGGTGCACTTC. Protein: CASSNYRVHF.

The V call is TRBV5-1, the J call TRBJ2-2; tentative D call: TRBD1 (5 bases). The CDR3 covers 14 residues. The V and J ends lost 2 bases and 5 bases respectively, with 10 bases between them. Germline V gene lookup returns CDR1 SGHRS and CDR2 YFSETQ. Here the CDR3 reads CASSFPAGTGELFF. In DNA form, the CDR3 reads TGCGCCAGCAGCTTCCCAGCAGGGACCGGGGAGCTGTTTTTT.

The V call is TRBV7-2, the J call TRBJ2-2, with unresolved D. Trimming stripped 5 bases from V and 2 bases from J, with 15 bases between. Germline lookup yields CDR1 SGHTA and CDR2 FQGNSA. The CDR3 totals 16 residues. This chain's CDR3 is CASSPRSQRNTGELFF. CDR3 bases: TGTGCCAGCAGCCCCCGGTCTCAGAGAAACACCGGGGAGCTGTTTTTT. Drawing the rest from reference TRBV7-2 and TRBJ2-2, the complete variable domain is GAGVSQSPSNKVTEKGKDVELRCDPISGHTALYWYRQSLGQGLEFLIYFQGNSAPDKSGLPSDRFSAERTGGSVSTLTIQRTQQEDSAVYLCASSPRSQRNTGELFFGEGSRLTVL.

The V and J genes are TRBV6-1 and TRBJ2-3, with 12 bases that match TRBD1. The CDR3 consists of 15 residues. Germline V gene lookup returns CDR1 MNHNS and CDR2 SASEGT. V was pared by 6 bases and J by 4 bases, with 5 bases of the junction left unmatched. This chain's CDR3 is CASRTGTGGADTQYF. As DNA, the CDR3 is TGTGCCAGCAGGACCGGGACAGGGGGCGCAGATACGCAGTATTTT.

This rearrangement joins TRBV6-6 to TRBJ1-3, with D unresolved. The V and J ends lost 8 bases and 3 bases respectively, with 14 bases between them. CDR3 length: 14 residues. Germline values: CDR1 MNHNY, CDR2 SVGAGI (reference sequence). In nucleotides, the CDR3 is TGTGCCAGCTACCCCCCAGGCCTTGGAAACACCATATATTTT. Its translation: CASYPPGLGNTIYF.

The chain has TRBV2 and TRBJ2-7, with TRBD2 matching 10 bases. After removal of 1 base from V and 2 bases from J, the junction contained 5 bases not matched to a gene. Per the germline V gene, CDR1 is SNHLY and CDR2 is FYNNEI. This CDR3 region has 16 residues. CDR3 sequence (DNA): TGTGCCAGCAGTGAAGATGGCCTAGCGGGGGCCTACGAGCAGTACTTC. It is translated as CASSEDGLAGAYEQYF.

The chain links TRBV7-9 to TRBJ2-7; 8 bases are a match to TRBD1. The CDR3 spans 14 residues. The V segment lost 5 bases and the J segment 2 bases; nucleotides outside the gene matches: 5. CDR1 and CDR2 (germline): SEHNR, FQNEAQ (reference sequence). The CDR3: CASSRTGGTYEQYF. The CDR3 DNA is TGTGCCAGCAGCCGAACAGGGGGAACCTACGAGCAGTACTTC. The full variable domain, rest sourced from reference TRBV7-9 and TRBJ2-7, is DTGVSQNPRHKITKRGQNVTFRCDPISEHNRLYWYRQTLGQGPEFLTYFQNEAQLEKSRLLSDRFSAERPKGSFSTLEIQRTEQGDSAMYLCASSRTGGTYEQYFGPGTRLTVT.

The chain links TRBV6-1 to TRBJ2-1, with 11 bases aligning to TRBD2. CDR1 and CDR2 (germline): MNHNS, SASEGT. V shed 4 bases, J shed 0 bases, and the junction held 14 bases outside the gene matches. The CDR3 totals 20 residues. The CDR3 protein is CASSGGPGLAGGSSYNEQFF. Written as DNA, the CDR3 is TGTGCCAGCAGTGGAGGCCCTGGTCTAGCGGGGGGAAGCTCCTACAATGAGCAGTTCTTC.

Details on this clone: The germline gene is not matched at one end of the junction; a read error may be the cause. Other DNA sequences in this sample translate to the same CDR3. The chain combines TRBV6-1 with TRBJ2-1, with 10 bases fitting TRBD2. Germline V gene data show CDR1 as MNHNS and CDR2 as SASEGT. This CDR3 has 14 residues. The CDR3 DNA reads TGTGCCAGCAGCGAAGCGGGAGGGAACAATGAGCAGTTCTTC. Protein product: CASSEAGGNNEQFF.

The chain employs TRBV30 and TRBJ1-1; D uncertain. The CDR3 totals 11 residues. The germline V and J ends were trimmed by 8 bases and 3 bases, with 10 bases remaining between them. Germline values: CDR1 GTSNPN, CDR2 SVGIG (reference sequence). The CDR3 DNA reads TGTGCCCGGGAGTCGCACACTGAAGCTTTCTTT. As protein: CARESHTEAFF.

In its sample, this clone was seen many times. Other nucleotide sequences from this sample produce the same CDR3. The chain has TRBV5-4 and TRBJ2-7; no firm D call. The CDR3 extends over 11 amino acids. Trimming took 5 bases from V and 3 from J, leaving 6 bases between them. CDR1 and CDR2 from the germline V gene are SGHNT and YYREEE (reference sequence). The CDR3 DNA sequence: TGTGCCAGCAGTTCGAACTACGAGCAGTACTTC. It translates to CASSSNYEQYF.

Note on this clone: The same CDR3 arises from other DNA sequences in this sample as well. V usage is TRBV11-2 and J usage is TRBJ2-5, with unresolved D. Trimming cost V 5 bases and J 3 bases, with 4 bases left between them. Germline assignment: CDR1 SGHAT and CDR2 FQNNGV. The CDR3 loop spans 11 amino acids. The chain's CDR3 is CASSPKETQYF. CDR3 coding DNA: TGTGCCAGCAGCCCTAAAGAGACCCAGTACTTC.

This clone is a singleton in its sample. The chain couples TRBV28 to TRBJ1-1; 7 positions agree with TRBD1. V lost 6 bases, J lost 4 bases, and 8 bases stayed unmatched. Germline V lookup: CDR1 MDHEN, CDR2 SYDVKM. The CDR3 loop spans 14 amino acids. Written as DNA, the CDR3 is TGTGCCAGCAGCCAATACAGGGGATTCACTGAAGCTTTCTTT. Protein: CASSQYRGFTEAFF.

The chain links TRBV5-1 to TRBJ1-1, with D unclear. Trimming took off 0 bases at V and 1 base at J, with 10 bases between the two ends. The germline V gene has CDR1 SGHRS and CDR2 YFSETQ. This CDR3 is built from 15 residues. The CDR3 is CASSLVGTQNTEAFF. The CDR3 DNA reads TGCGCCAGCAGCTTGGTGGGTACTCAGAACACTGAAGCTTTCTTT.

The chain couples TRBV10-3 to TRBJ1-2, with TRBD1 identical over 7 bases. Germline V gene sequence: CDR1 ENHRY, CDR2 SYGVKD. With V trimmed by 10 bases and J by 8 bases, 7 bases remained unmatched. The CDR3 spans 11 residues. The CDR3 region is CATPGTEGYTF. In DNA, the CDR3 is TGTGCCACTCCCGGGACAGAGGGCTACACCTTC.

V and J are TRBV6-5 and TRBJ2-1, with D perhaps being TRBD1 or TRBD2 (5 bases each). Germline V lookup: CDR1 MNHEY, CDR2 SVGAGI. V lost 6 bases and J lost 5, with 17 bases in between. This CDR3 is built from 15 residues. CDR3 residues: CASSPNGLGDNEQFF. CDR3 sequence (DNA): TGTGCCAGCAGCCCTAACGGGTTGGGGGACAATGAGCAGTTCTTC.

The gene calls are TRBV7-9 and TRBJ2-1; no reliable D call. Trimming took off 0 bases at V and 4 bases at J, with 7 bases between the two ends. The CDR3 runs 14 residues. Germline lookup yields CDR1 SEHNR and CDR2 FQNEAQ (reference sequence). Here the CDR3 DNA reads TGTGCCAGCAGCTTAGCAAAGGGATACAATGAGCAGTTCTTC. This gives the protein CASSLAKGYNEQFF. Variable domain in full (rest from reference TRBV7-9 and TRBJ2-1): DTGVSQNPRHKITKRGQNVTFRCDPISEHNRLYWYRQTLGQGPEFLTYFQNEAQLEKSRLLSDRFSAERPKGSFSTLEIQRTEQGDSAMYLCASSLAKGYNEQFFGPGTRLTVL.

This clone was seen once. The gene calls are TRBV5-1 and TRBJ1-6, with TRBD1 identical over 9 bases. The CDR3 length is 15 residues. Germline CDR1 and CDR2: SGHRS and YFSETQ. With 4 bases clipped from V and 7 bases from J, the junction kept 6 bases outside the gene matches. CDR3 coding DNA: TGCGCCAGCAGCGAAAGGACAGGGGAGAATTCACCCCTCCACTTT. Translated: CASSERTGENSPLHF.

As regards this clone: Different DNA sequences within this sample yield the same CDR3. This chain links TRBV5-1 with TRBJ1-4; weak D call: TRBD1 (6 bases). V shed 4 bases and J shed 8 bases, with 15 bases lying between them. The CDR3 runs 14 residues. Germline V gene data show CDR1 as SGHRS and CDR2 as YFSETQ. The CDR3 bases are TGCGCCAGCAGCCCCGGGACAAAGGAGGAAAAACTGTTTTTT. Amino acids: CASSPGTKEEKLFF.

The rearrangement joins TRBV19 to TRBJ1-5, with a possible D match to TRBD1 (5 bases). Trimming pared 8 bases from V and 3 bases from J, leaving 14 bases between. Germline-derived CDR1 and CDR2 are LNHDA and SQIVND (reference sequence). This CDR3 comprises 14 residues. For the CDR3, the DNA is TGTGCCAGTCTGAAGGGAGGGGACAATCAGCCCCAGCATTTT. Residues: CASLKGGDNQPQHF.

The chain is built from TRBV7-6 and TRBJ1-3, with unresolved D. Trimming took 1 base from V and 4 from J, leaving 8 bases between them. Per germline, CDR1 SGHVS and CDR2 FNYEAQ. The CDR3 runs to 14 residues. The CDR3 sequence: CASSLGPAGNTIYF. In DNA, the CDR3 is TGTGCCAGCAGCTTAGGGCCGGCCGGAAACACCATATATTTT.

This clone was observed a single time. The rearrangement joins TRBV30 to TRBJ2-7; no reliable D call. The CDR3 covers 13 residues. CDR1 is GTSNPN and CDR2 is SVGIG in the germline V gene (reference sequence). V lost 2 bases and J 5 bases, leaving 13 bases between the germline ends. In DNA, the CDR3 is TGTGCCTGGAGTTACGGGTTTAGAAACGAGCAGTACTTC. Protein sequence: CAWSYGFRNEQYF.

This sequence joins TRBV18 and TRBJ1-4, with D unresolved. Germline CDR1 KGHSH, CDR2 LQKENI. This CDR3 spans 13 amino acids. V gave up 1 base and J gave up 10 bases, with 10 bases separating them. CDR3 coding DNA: TGTGCCAGCTCACCACTTGAACGGGCAAAACTGTTTTTT. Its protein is CASSPLERAKLFF.

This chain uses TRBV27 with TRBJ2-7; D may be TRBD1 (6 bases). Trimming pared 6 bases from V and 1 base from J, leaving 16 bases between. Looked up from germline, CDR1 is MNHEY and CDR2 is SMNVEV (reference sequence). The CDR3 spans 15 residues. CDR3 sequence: CASRLGHLISYEQYF. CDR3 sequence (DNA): TGTGCCAGCAGACTGGGACATCTAATTTCCTACGAGCAGTACTTC.

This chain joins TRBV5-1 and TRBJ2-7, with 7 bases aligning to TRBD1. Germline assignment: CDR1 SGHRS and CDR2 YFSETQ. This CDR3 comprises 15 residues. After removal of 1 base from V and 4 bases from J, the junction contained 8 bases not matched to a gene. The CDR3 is CASSLLWGQQYEQYF. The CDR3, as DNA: TGCGCCAGCAGCTTGCTTTGGGGACAGCAATACGAGCAGTACTTC.

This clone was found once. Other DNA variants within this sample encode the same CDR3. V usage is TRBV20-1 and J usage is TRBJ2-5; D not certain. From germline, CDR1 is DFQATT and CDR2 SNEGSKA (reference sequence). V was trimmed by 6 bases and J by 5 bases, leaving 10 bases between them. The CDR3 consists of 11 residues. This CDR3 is CSASVAETQYF. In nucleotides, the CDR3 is TGCAGTGCATCAGTGGCGGAGACCCAGTACTTC.